A selection of T cell receptor beta chains follows, all from one sample in a study of T cells in Graves' hyperthyroidism and ophthalmopathy. TCRdb recomputed calls from the multiplex PCR reads with MiXCR, one row per CDR3 protein. The top ten clones hold roughly 7.7% of a sample with 610,000 or so distinct CDR3 sequences, more than 45% of them seen once. Sequenced input: peripheral blood or thyroid tissue (not recorded which). The receptors derive from a woman aged 18 to 35 with Graves' hyperthyroidism. Both conserved end residues are part of each CDR3. Fields, in order: CDR3 protein, CDR3 DNA, D gene, V gene, clone size, J gene. D genes are given only for firm matches. Only some rows state a clone size, as once, few, many or a class for expanded clones.

CDR3 protein: CASSLVRRSWYNEKLFF
CDR3 DNA: TGTGCCAGCAGCTTAGTTCGGCGGAGCTGGTACAATGAAAAACTGTTTTTT
D gene: NA
V gene: TRBV7-2
clone size: NA
J gene: TRBJ1-4

CDR3 protein: CASSLESGGFRYTF
CDR3 DNA: TGTGCCAGCAGCTTGGAGTCAGGGGGTTTTCGCTACACCTTC
D gene: TRBD1
V gene: TRBV5-8
clone size: many
J gene: TRBJ1-2

CDR3 protein: CATLNRGEGYSNQPQHF
CDR3 DNA: TGTGCCACCCTCAACCGGGGGGAGGGATATAGCAATCAGCCCCAGCATTTT
D gene: NA
V gene: TRBV6-6
clone size: many
J gene: TRBJ1-5

CDR3 protein: CASSLPLRGVYEQYF
CDR3 DNA: TGTGCCAGCAGCTTACCCCTAAGAGGGGTCTACGAGCAGTACTTC
D gene: NA
V gene: TRBV7-8
clone size: many
J gene: TRBJ2-7

CDR3 protein: CSATPTGGEQYF
CDR3 DNA: TGCAGTGCTACCCCAACAGGGGGGGAGCAGTACTTC
D gene: TRBD1
V gene: TRBV20-1
clone size: once
J gene: TRBJ2-7

CDR3 protein: CSAKSGRTDTQYF
CDR3 DNA: TGCAGTGCTAAGAGCGGGAGGACAGATACGCAGTATTTT
D gene: TRBD2
V gene: TRBV20-1
clone size: NA
J gene: TRBJ2-3

CDR3 protein: CAIRRHGLPGNTEAFF
CDR3 DNA: TGTGCCATCAGACGACATGGTCTCCCTGGGAACACTGAAGCTTTCTTT
D gene: NA
V gene: TRBV10-3
clone size: many
J gene: TRBJ1-1

CDR3 protein: CASSGPGGLSNQPQHF
CDR3 DNA: TGTGCCAGCAGCGGGCCCGGGGGCCTTAGCAATCAGCCCCAGCATTTT
D gene: NA
V gene: TRBV5-6
clone size: many
J gene: TRBJ1-5

CDR3 protein: CSARAGTGVNTEAFF
CDR3 DNA: TGCAGTGCTAGAGCGGGGACAGGGGTGAACACTGAAGCTTTCTTT
D gene: TRBD1
V gene: TRBV20-1
clone size: many
J gene: TRBJ1-1

CDR3 protein: CSVEGMKRENAYEQYF
CDR3 DNA: TGCAGCGTTGAGGGGATGAAGCGGGAGAACGCCTACGAGCAGTACTTC
D gene: TRBD2
V gene: TRBV29-1
clone size: many
J gene: TRBJ2-7

CDR3 protein: CASSPTGSGAKTQYF
CDR3 DNA: TGTGCCAGCTCACCCACAGGGTCCGGGGCGAAGACCCAGTACTTC
D gene: NA
V gene: TRBV18
clone size: NA
J gene: TRBJ2-5

CDR3 protein: CASSQDFGEAFF
CDR3 DNA: TGCGCCAGCAGCCAAGATTTTGGTGAAGCTTTCTTT
D gene: NA
V gene: TRBV4-1
clone size: many
J gene: TRBJ1-1

CDR3 protein: CASSERGGSYNSPLHF
CDR3 DNA: TGTGCCAGCAGCGAAAGGGGAGGATCCTATAATTCACCCCTCCACTTT
D gene: NA
V gene: TRBV7-9
clone size: many
J gene: TRBJ1-6

CDR3 protein: CASSLRDTQETQYF
CDR3 DNA: TGTGCCAGCAGTTTGCGGGACACGCAAGAGACCCAGTACTTC
D gene: NA
V gene: TRBV27
clone size: many
J gene: TRBJ2-5

CDR3 protein: CASSQRQGSHYGYTF
CDR3 DNA: TGTGCCAGCAGCCAAAGACAGGGCTCCCACTATGGCTACACCTTC
D gene: TRBD1
V gene: TRBV3-1
clone size: NA
J gene: TRBJ1-2

CDR3 protein: CASRGVSYTQYF
CDR3 DNA: TGTGCCAGCAGGGGCGTATCATATACGCAGTATTTT
D gene: NA
V gene: TRBV2
clone size: NA
J gene: TRBJ2-3

CDR3 protein: CSGGGTPNTEAFF
CDR3 DNA: TGCAGTGGGGGAGGGACACCGAACACTGAAGCTTTCTTT
D gene: NA
V gene: TRBV29-1
clone size: NA
J gene: TRBJ1-1

CDR3 protein: CASSLGRGQGGEKLFF
CDR3 DNA: TGTGCCAGCAGCTTGGGGAGGGGACAGGGAGGTGAAAAACTGTTTTTT
D gene: TRBD1
V gene: TRBV11-2
clone size: NA
J gene: TRBJ1-4

CDR3 protein: CSILTGVRETQYF
CDR3 DNA: TGCAGCATCCTGACAGGGGTTCGAGAGACCCAGTACTTC
D gene: TRBD1
V gene: TRBV29-1
clone size: NA
J gene: TRBJ2-5

CDR3 protein: CASSFGTGDSSPLHF
CDR3 DNA: TGTGCCAGCAGTTTCGGGACAGGGGATTCCTCACCCCTCCACTTT
D gene: TRBD1
V gene: TRBV6-5
clone size: many
J gene: TRBJ1-6

CDR3 protein: CAWNRGLAPEQYF
CDR3 DNA: TGTGCCTGGAATCGCGGGCTAGCCCCCGAGCAGTACTTC
D gene: NA
V gene: TRBV30
clone size: few
J gene: TRBJ2-7

CDR3 protein: CASSLRTKRDREPYEQYF
CDR3 DNA: TGCGCCAGCAGCCTACGTACAAAAAGGGACAGGGAACCCTACGAGCAGTACTTC
D gene: TRBD1
V gene: TRBV4-1
clone size: NA
J gene: TRBJ2-7

CDR3 protein: CASSEGLRGDHEQFF
CDR3 DNA: TGTGCCAGCAGCGAGGGACTACGCGGCGACCATGAGCAGTTCTTC
D gene: TRBD2
V gene: TRBV7-3
clone size: NA
J gene: TRBJ2-1

CDR3 protein: CASSPAMGGTYEQYF
CDR3 DNA: TGTGCCAGCAGCCCAGCAATGGGGGGGACCTACGAGCAGTACTTC
D gene: TRBD2
V gene: TRBV11-1
clone size: NA
J gene: TRBJ2-7

CDR3 protein: CSARGGVGWAQGTSSNQPQHF
CDR3 DNA: TGCAGTGCTAGAGGGGGGGTAGGTTGGGCACAGGGAACAAGTAGCAATCAGCCCCAGCATTTT
D gene: NA
V gene: TRBV20-1
clone size: NA
J gene: TRBJ1-5

CDR3 protein: CSASTDGTSGRLGQYF
CDR3 DNA: TGCAGTGCTTCTACCGATGGGACTAGCGGGAGATTGGGGCAGTACTTC
D gene: TRBD2
V gene: TRBV20-1
clone size: many
J gene: TRBJ2-7

CDR3 protein: CASSPHPLAWGYF
CDR3 DNA: TGTGCCAGCAGCCCACACCCCCTCGCCTGGGGGTACTTC
D gene: NA
V gene: TRBV7-9
clone size: many
J gene: TRBJ2-5

CDR3 protein: CSASEAGTNTGELFF
CDR3 DNA: TGCAGTGCTAGCGAGGCGGGAACTAACACCGGGGAGCTGTTTTTT
D gene: NA
V gene: TRBV20-1
clone size: NA
J gene: TRBJ2-2

CDR3 protein: CSVLASSPSDEQYF
CDR3 DNA: TGCAGCGTCCTGGCTAGCTCACCATCGGACGAGCAGTACTTC
D gene: NA
V gene: TRBV29-1
clone size: NA
J gene: TRBJ2-7

CDR3 protein: CASSDKRTGANVLTF
CDR3 DNA: TGTGCCAGCAGTGACAAGCGGACAGGGGCCAACGTCCTGACTTTC
D gene: NA
V gene: TRBV2
clone size: NA
J gene: TRBJ2-6

CDR3 protein: CASSLEAGNGNQPQHF
CDR3 DNA: TGCGCCAGCAGCTTGGAGGCAGGGAACGGCAATCAGCCCCAGCATTTT
D gene: NA
V gene: TRBV5-1
clone size: many
J gene: TRBJ1-5

CDR3 protein: CAIRGREQGNEKLFF
CDR3 DNA: TGTGCCATCAGAGGACGGGAACAGGGGAATGAAAAACTGTTTTTT
D gene: TRBD1
V gene: TRBV10-3
clone size: NA
J gene: TRBJ1-4

CDR3 protein: CASSLVSTNTQYF
CDR3 DNA: TGTGCCAGCAGCTTAGTTAGCACAAATACGCAGTATTTT
D gene: NA
V gene: TRBV7-8
clone size: NA
J gene: TRBJ2-3

CDR3 protein: CASSEALGVGETQYF
CDR3 DNA: TGTGCCAGCAGTGAAGCGTTGGGAGTCGGGGAGACCCAGTACTTC
D gene: NA
V gene: TRBV6-1
clone size: few
J gene: TRBJ2-5

CDR3 protein: CASELAGGKETQYF
CDR3 DNA: TGTGCCAGCGAACTAGCGGGGGGAAAAGAGACCCAGTACTTC
D gene: TRBD2
V gene: TRBV2
clone size: many
J gene: TRBJ2-5

CDR3 protein: CSVERTVPHGYTF
CDR3 DNA: TGCAGCGTTGAGCGGACAGTACCCCATGGCTACACCTTC
D gene: NA
V gene: TRBV29-1
clone size: NA
J gene: TRBJ1-2

CDR3 protein: CSFMAGGNYEQYF
CDR3 DNA: TGCAGCTTCATGGCAGGGGGGAACTACGAGCAGTACTTC
D gene: NA
V gene: TRBV29-1
clone size: NA
J gene: TRBJ2-7

CDR3 protein: CSARALLSGRDGEQFF
CDR3 DNA: TGCAGTGCTAGAGCCCTGCTTAGCGGGAGGGACGGTGAGCAGTTCTTC
D gene: TRBD2
V gene: TRBV20-1
clone size: NA
J gene: TRBJ2-1

CDR3 protein: CSSPLQQANTEAFF
CDR3 DNA: TGCAGCTCACCACTACAACAGGCGAACACTGAAGCTTTCTTT
D gene: NA
V gene: TRBV20-1
clone size: NA
J gene: TRBJ1-1

CDR3 protein: CASSLTSGSGNYEQYF
CDR3 DNA: TGTGCCAGCAGCTTAACTAGCGGGAGTGGAAACTACGAGCAGTACTTC
D gene: TRBD2
V gene: TRBV7-8
clone size: NA
J gene: TRBJ2-7

CDR3 protein: CASSGLSSSYEQYF
CDR3 DNA: TGTGCCAGCAGTGGACTATCAAGCTCCTACGAGCAGTACTTC
D gene: NA
V gene: TRBV2
clone size: many
J gene: TRBJ2-7

CDR3 protein: CSATQDYGYTF
CDR3 DNA: TGCAGCGCCACACAAGACTATGGCTACACCTTC
D gene: NA
V gene: TRBV29-1
clone size: many
J gene: TRBJ1-2

CDR3 protein: CSDNTANTEAFF
CDR3 DNA: TGCAGTGACAACACAGCGAACACTGAAGCTTTCTTT
D gene: NA
V gene: TRBV20-1
clone size: many
J gene: TRBJ1-1

CDR3 protein: CATPPRTGDQETQYF
CDR3 DNA: TGTGCCACCCCTCCTAGGACAGGGGACCAAGAGACCCAGTACTTC
D gene: TRBD1
V gene: TRBV24-1
clone size: NA
J gene: TRBJ2-5

CDR3 protein: CASSERLGVNEQFF
CDR3 DNA: TGTGCCAGCAGTGAAAGGTTAGGTGTAAATGAGCAGTTCTTC
D gene: NA
V gene: TRBV2
clone size: NA
J gene: TRBJ2-1

CDR3 protein: CASSIGQGRGGSYTF
CDR3 DNA: TGTGCCAGCAGCATCGGACAGGGCCGTGGGGGGAGTTACACCTTC
D gene: TRBD1
V gene: TRBV5-6
clone size: many
J gene: TRBJ1-2

CDR3 protein: CASQRDRVMYTEAFF
CDR3 DNA: TGTGCCAGCCAAAGGGACAGGGTAATGTATACTGAAGCTTTCTTT
D gene: TRBD1
V gene: TRBV12-3/TRBV12-4
clone size: many
J gene: TRBJ1-1

CDR3 protein: CAISDLRGQGETQYF
CDR3 DNA: TGTGCCATCAGTGATCTCCGGGGACAGGGGGAGACCCAGTACTTC
D gene: TRBD1
V gene: TRBV10-3
clone size: NA
J gene: TRBJ2-5

CDR3 protein: CAWSGRGNEKLFF
CDR3 DNA: TGTGCCTGGAGTGGTAGGGGAAACGAAAAACTGTTTTTT
D gene: NA
V gene: TRBV30
clone size: NA
J gene: TRBJ1-4

CDR3 protein: CASSEYGTYEQYF
CDR3 DNA: TGTGCCAGCAGTGAATACGGCACCTACGAGCAGTACTTC
D gene: NA
V gene: TRBV2
clone size: many
J gene: TRBJ2-7